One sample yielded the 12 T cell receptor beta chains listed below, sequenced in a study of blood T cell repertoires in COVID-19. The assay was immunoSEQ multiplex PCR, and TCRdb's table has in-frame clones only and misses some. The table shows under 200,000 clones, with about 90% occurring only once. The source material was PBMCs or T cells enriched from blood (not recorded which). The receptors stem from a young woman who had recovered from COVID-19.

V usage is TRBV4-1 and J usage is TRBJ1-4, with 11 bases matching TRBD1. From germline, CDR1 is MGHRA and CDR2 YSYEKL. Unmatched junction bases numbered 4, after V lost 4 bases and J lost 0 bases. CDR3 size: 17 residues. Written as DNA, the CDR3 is TGCGCCAGCAGCCCCCGGGACAGGGGGTCAACTAATGAAAAACTGTTTTTT. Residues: CASSPRDRGSTNEKLFF.

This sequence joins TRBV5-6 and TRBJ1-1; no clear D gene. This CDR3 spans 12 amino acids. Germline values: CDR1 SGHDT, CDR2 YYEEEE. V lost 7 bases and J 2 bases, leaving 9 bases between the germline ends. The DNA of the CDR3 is TGTGCCAGCTCCCTTATAAACACTGAAGCTTTCTTT. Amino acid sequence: CASSLINTEAFF.

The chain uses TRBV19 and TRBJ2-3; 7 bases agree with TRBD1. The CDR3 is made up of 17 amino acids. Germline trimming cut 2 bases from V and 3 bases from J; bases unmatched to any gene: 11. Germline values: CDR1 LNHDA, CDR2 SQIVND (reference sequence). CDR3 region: CASSIRGKGQRTDTQYF. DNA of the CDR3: TGTGCCAGTAGTATAAGGGGGAAGGGACAGAGAACAGATACGCAGTATTTT.

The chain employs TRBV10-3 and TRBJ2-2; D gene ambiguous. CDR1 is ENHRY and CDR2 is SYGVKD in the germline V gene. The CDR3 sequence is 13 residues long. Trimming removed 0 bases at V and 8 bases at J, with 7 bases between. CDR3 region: CAISESQAGELFF. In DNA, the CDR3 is TGTGCCATCAGTGAGTCACAAGCGGGGGAGCTGTTTTTT.

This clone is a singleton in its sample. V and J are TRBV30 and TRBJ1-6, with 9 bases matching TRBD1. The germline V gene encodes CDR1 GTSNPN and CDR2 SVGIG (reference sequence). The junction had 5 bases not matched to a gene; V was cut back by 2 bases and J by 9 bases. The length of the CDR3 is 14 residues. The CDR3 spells CAWSPGQGFSPLHF. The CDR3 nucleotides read TGTGCCTGGAGTCCGGGACAGGGTTTTTCACCCCTCCACTTT.

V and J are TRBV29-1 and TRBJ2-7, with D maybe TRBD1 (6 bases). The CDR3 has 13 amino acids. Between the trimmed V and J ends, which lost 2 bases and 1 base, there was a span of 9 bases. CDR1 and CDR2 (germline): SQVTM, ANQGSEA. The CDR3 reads CSVEMGASYEQYF. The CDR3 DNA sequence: TGCAGCGTTGAAATGGGGGCTTCCTACGAGCAGTACTTC.

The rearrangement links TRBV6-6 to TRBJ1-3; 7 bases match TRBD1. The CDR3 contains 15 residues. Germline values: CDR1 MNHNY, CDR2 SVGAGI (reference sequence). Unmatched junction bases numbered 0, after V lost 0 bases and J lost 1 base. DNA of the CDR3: TGTGCCAGCAGTTACTCGACAGGGTCTGGAAACACCATATATTTT. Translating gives CASSYSTGSGNTIYF.

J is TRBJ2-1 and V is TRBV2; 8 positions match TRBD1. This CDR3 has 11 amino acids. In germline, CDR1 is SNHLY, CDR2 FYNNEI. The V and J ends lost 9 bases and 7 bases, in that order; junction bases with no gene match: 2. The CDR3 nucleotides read TGTGCCAGTACAGGGGGAAATGAGCAGTTCTTC. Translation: CASTGGNEQFF.

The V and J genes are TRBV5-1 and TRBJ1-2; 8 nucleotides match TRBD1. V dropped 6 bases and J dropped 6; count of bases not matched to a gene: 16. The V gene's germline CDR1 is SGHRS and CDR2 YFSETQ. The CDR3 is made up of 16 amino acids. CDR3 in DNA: TGCGCCAGCACCCCGGACAGGGAAATCCCCCTGGATGGCTACACCTTC. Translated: CASTPDREIPLDGYTF.

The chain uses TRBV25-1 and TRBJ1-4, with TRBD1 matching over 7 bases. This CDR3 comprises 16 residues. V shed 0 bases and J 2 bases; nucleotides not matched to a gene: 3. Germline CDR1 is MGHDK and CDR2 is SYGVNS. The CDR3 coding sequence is TGTGCCAGCAGTGAATATACAGGGGTCACTAATGAAAAACTGTTTTTT. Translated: CASSEYTGVTNEKLFF.

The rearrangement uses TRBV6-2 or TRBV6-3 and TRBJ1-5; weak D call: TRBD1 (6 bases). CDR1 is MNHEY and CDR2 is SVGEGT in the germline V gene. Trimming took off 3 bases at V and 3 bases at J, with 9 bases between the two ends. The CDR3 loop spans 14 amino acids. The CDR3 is CASSYRTDNQPQHF. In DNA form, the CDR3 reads TGTGCCAGCAGTTATCGGACAGACAATCAGCCCCAGCATTTT.

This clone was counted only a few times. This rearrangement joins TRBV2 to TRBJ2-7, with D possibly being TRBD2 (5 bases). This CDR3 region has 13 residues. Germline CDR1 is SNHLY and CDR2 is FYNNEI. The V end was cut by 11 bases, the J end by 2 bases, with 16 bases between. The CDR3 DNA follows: TGTGCCGCACGGGGTTCGGCTACCTACGAGCAGTACTTC. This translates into CAARGSATYEQYF.